This T cell receptor (beta chain) comes out of a study of cytomegalovirus exposure and HLA in healthy donors. Whole-study results and caveats: HLA-A and HLA-B allele assignments for most subjects were reportedly predicted accurately using TCR beta sequences.

A remark on this clone: The antigen remains undetermined.

This CDR3 has 13 amino acids. CDR1 and CDR2 from the germline V gene are GTSNPN and SVGIG (reference sequence). Trimming pared 2 bases from V and 7 bases from J, leaving 14 bases between. This PCR relied on a set of 60 Vbeta primers and 13 Jbeta primers. Data came from immunoSEQ multiplex PCR; TCRdb stores just in-frame clones and leaves some out. This repertoire shows fewer than 200,000 clones, more than 70% found once; its top ten account for over 1.5%. The J gene is TRBJ1-1, the V gene TRBV30; D uncertain. Sequencing was carried out using PBMCs. The clonotype comes from a man aged 35-49 years in good health and CMV-seropositive. The CDR3 DNA reads as TGTGCCTGGAGTTATGACACCGAGTATGAAGCTTTCTTT. This encodes CAWSYDTEYEAFF.